This T cell receptor (beta chain) was identified in a study of identical twins. Germline lookup yields CDR1 MNHNS and CDR2 SASEGT. The CDR3 sequence is 12 residues long. The V and J ends lost 2 bases and 9 bases respectively, with 8 bases between them. A single record per CDR3 protein comes from TCRdb applying MiXCR to the 5' RACE reads. The repertoire holds fewer than 550,000 distinct CDR3 sequences, with nearly 15% as singletons. The sample also formed part of further work on yellow fever vaccine responses in identical twins.

This sequence joins TRBV6-1 and TRBJ2-1; no reliable D call. The sequencing sample was made of CD4+ T cells sorted from blood. The receptor comes from a woman aged 18-29 years in good health. This chain's CDR3 is CASSESGFEQFF. The CDR3 DNA is TGTGCCAGCAGTGAATCTGGGTTTGAGCAGTTCTTC.